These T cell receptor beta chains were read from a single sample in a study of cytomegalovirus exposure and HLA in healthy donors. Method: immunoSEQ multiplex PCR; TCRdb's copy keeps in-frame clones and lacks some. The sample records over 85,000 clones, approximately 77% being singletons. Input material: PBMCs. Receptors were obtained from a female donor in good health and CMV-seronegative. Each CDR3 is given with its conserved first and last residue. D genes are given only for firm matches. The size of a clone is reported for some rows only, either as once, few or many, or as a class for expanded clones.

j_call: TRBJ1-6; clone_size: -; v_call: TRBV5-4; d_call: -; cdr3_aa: CASSLTRLNSPLHF; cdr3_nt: TGTGCCAGCAGCTTAACGAGGCTTAATTCACCCCTCCACTTT
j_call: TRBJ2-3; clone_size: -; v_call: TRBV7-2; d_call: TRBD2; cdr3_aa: CASSRGASGGLQYF; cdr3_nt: TGTGCCAGCAGCAGAGGGGCTAGCGGGGGTCTACAGTATTTT
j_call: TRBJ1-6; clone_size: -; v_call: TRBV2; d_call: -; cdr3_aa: CASKGESSPLHF; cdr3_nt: TGTGCCAGCAAGGGGGAGAGTTCACCCCTCCACTTT
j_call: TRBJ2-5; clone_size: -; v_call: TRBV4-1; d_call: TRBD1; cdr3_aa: CASSIKTGYQETQYF; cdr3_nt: TGCGCCAGCAGCATAAAGACAGGGTACCAAGAGACCCAGTACTTC
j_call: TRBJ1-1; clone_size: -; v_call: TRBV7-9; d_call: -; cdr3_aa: CASSLAGLLMNTEAFF; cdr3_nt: TGTGCCAGCAGCTTAGCCGGTCTTCTGATGAACACTGAAGCTTTCTTT
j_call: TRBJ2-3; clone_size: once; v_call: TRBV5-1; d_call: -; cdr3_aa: CASRTGSSTDTQYF; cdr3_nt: TGCGCCAGCAGAACAGGATCCAGCACAGATACGCAGTATTTT
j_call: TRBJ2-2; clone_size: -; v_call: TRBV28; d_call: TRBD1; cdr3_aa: CASRRPTGGGIGELFF; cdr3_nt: TGTGCCAGCAGGCGACCGACAGGGGGCGGCATCGGGGAGCTGTTTTTT
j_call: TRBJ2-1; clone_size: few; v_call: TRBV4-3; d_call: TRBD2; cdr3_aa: CASSPGLAGHNEQFF; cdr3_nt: TGCGCCAGCAGCCCGGGACTAGCAGGCCACAATGAGCAGTTCTTC
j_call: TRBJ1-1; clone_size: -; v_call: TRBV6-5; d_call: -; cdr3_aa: CASSILREGTEAFF; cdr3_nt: TGTGCCAGCAGCATACTCAGGGAAGGCACTGAAGCTTTCTTT
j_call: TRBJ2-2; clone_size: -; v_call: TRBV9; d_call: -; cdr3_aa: CASSLTGGPGELFF; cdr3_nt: TGTGCCAGCAGCTTAACGGGGGGCCCCGGGGAGCTGTTTTTT
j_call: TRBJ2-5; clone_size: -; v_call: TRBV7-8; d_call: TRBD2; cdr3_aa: CASSSPPLAGVGTQYF; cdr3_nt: TGTGCCAGCAGCTCACCCCCCCTAGCGGGAGTTGGGACCCAGTACTTC
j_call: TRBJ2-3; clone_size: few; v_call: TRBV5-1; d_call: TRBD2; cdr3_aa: CASTWGGPRTDTQYF; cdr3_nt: TGCGCCAGCACATGGGGAGGGCCTCGCACAGATACGCAGTATTTT
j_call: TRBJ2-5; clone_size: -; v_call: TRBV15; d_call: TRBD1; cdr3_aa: CATSGGQEKETQYF; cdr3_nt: TGTGCCACCAGCGGCGGACAGGAAAAAGAGACCCAGTACTTC
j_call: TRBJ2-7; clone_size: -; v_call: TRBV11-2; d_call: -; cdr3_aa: CASSLELAYEQYF; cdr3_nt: TGTGCCAGCAGCTTAGAACTAGCCTACGAGCAGTACTTC
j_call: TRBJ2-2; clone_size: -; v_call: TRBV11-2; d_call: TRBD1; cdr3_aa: CASSLQTLLRQGRSGELFF; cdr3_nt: TGTGCCAGCAGCTTACAAACCTTACTACGACAGGGAAGGTCCGGGGAGCTGTTTTTT
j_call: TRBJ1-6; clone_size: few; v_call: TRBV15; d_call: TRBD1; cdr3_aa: CATSKGQGDNSPLHF; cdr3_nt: TGTGCCACCAGCAAAGGACAGGGAGATAATTCACCCCTCCACTTT
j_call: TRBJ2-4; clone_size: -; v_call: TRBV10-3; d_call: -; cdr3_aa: CAISDVGVSPWEYF; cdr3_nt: TGTGCCATCAGTGATGTCGGGGTTTCCCCGTGGGAGTACTTC
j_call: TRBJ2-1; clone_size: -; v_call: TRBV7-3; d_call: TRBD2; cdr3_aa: CASSSNGLAVSYNEQFF; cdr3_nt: TGTGCCAGCAGCTCCAACGGACTAGCGGTCTCCTACAATGAGCAGTTCTTC
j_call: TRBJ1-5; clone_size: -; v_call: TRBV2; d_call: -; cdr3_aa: CASREDNQPQHF; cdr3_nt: TGTGCCAGCAGGGAGGACAATCAGCCCCAGCATTTT
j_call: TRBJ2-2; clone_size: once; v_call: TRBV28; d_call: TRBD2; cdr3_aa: CASSLRTSSAGELFF; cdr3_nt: TGTGCCAGCAGTTTAAGGACTAGCAGTGCCGGGGAGCTGTTTTTT
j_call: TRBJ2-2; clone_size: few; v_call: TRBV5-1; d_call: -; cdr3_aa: CASSWGPQGGDTGELFF; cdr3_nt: TGCGCCAGCAGCTGGGGGCCTCAGGGAGGGGACACCGGGGAGCTGTTTTTT
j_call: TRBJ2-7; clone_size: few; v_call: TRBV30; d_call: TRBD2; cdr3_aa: CAWTAIGGRKYEQYF; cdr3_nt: TGTGCCTGGACCGCTATTGGCGGGAGAAAGTACGAGCAGTACTTC
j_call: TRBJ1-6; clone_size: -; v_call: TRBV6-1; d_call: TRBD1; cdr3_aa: CASSGRGTGRSYNSPLHF; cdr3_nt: TGTGCCAGCAGTGGGAGGGGGACAGGTCGGTCCTATAATTCACCCCTCCACTTT
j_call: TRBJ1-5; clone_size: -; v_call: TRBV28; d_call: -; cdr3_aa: CASVPAGILWQPQHF; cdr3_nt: TGTGCCTCCGTCCCGGCAGGGATCTTGTGGCAGCCCCAGCATTTT
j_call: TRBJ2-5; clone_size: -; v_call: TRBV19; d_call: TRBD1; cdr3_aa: CASSIVFGTGAIPSQETQYF; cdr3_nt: TGTGCCAGTAGTATAGTCTTCGGGACAGGGGCGATTCCCTCTCAAGAGACCCAGTACTTC
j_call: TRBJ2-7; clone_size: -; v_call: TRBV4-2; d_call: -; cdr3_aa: CASSQGDWNEQYF; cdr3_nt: TGTGCCAGCAGCCAAGGGGACTGGAACGAGCAGTACTTC
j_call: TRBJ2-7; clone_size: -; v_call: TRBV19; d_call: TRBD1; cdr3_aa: CASSGDSSYEQYF; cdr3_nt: TGTGCCAGTAGTGGGGACAGTTCCTACGAGCAGTACTTC
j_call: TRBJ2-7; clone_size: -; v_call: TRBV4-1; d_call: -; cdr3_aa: CASSQGAGTYEQYF; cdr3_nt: TGCGCCAGCAGCCAAGGTGCGGGGACCTACGAGCAGTACTTC
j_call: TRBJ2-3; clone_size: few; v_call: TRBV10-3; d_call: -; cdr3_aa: CAIKIFGSLTDTQYF; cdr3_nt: TGTGCCATCAAGATTTTTGGCTCTCTCACAGATACGCAGTATTTT
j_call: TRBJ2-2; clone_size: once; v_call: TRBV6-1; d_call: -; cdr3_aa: CASSVVWLTANTGELFF; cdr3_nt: TGTGCCAGCAGTGTGGTTTGGTTGACAGCGAACACCGGGGAGCTGTTTTTT
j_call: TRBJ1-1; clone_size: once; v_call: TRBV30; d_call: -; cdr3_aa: CAWRVNSLMNTEAFF; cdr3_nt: TGTGCCTGGAGGGTTAACTCCCTCATGAACACTGAAGCTTTCTTT
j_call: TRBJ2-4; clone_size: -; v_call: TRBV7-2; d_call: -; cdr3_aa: CASSFDRRNIQYF; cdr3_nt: TGTGCCAGCAGCTTCGACAGGAGAAACATTCAGTACTTC